The subject of this entry is one T cell receptor beta chain. This sample was included in a study of blood T cell repertoires in COVID-19. Turning to the study itself: In each case, the material was cDNA or gDNA derived from T cells, B-cell-depleted T cells, or PBMCs.

Under the authors' procedure: Nucleated cell counts were estimated from reference gene primer amplification. Generated by immunoSEQ multiplex PCR, the TCRdb table keeps only in-frame clones and is missing some. D and trimming come from the DNA, and the V and J calls and clone size come from that table. In the table there are over 250,000 clones, around nine tenths of which are singletons. The CDR3 contains 15 residues. Germline V gene sequence: CDR1 GTSNPN, CDR2 SVGIG (reference sequence). The ends lost 0 bases at V and 10 bases at J; junction bases unmatched: 6. This receptor was identified in a woman aged 65 to 85 with COVID-19, enrolled during active disease. The material sequenced was peripheral blood. The rearrangement links TRBV30 to TRBJ2-1, with 13 bases lining up with TRBD2. The CDR3 is CAWSVRLAGGPEQFF. The CDR3 DNA reads TGTGCCTGGAGTGTACGACTAGCGGGAGGACCGGAGCAGTTCTTC.